The sequence of this T cell receptor (beta chain) was determined in a study of a mutant IDH1 vaccine in newly diagnosed glioma. Turning to the study itself: There were approximately 60% males and around 38% females among treated patients, whose mean age was about 40 years. Study observations and caveats: Altogether, around 93% of patients exhibited vaccine-induced immune responses. It seemed that pseudoprogression was not linked to changes in the top peripheral T cell clonotypes.

In this sample, this clone turned up once. Its antigen remains unidentified. CDR3 length: 15 residues. Looked up from germline, CDR1 is SGHTA and CDR2 is FQGNSA. V dropped 3 bases and J dropped 7 bases, with 15 bases sitting between them. Sample time point: baseline, week 1 (first vaccination visit). Treatment noted: pre-vaccination baseline after standard-of-care therapy. Donor tumors were new WHO grade 3 or 4 IDH1-mutant, ATRX-lost astrocytomas. Assay used: immunoSEQ multiplex PCR; TCRdb lists only in-frame clones, some missing. The sample lists approximately 70,000 clones; 80% to 90% were seen once. The receptor comes from a man younger than 45 with glioma. The sample in question was PBMCs, obtained from a glioma patient treated with radiotherapy, temozolomide or both. The chain uses TRBV7-2 and TRBJ2-2; D ambiguous. The CDR3: CASSFKFGVDGELFF. In nucleotides, the CDR3 is TGTGCCAGCAGCTTTAAGTTTGGTGTGGACGGGGAGCTGTTTTTT. The entire variable domain, with the rest obtained from reference TRBV7-2 and TRBJ2-2, is as follows: GAGVSQSPSNKVTEKGKDVELRCDPISGHTALYWYRQSLGQGLEFLIYFQGNSAPDKSGLPSDRFSAERTGGSVSTLTIQRTQQEDSAVYLCASSFKFGVDGELFFGEGSRLTVL.